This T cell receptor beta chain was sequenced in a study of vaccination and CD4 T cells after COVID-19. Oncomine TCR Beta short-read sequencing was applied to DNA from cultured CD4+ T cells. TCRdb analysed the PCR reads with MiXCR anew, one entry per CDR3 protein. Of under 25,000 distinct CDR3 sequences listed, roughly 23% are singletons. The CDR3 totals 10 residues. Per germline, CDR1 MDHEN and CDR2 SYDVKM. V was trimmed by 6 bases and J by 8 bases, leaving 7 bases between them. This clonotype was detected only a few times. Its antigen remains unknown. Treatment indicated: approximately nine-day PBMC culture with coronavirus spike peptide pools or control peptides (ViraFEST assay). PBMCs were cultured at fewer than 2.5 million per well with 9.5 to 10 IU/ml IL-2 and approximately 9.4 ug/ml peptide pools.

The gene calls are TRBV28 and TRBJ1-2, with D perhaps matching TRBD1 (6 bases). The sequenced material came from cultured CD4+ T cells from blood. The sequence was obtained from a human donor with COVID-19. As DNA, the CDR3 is TGTGCCAGCAGCAGGGGAGGCTACACCTTC. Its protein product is CASSRGGYTF.